The 5 T cell receptor beta chains reported below all come from one sample, sequenced in a study of cytomegalovirus exposure and HLA in healthy donors. PCR used 60 Vbeta primers and 13 Jbeta primers. Here immunoSEQ multiplex PCR was the method, and the copy in TCRdb shows in-frame clones only, minus some. The table lists some 90,000 clones, roughly four fifths of them singletons, with around 0.63% in the top ten. Sequencing input: PBMCs. The receptors here all came from a man aged 30-40 years in good health and CMV-seronegative.

The J gene is TRBJ2-7, the V gene TRBV27, with TRBD1 matching 9 bases. CDR3 length equals 17 residues. V dropped 0 bases and J dropped 5; count of bases not matched to a gene: 11. Germline V lookup: CDR1 MNHEY, CDR2 SMNVEV (reference sequence). The CDR3 DNA follows: TGTGCCAGCAGTTTATCCCGTCCCGGGACAGGGTCCCACGAGCAGTACGTC. As protein: CASSLSRPGTGSHEQYV.

The chain couples TRBV7-3 to TRBJ1-2; no definite D call. The CDR3 length is 13 residues. CDR1 and CDR2 from the germline V gene are SGHTA and FQGTGA. Trimming took 2 bases from V and 4 from J, leaving 8 bases between them. CDR3: CASSLLPLYGYTF. In DNA, the CDR3 is TGTGCCAGCAGCTTACTACCACTCTATGGCTACACCTTC. Together with reference TRBV7-3 and TRBJ1-2, the CDR3 gives the full variable domain: GAGVSQTPSNKVTEKGKYVELRCDPISGHTALYWYRQSLGQGPEFLIYFQGTGAADDSGLPNDRFFAVRPEGSVSTLKIQRTERGDSAVYLCASSLLPLYGYTFGSGTRLTVV.

The rearrangement joins TRBV7-3 to TRBJ1-2, with 10 bases that match TRBD1. Trimming at V came to 0 bases and at J to 3 bases, leaving 4 bases not matched to a gene. CDR1 is SGHTA, CDR2 FQGTGA, per germline. This CDR3 contains 16 residues. The DNA for the CDR3 is TGTGCCAGCAGCTTAACGGGACAGGGGCTTTACTATGGCTACACCTTC. Its translation: CASSLTGQGLYYGYTF.

V is TRBV19 and J is TRBJ1-1; a weak D match, TRBD1 (5 bases). The CDR3 has 14 residues. Germline V gene lookup returns CDR1 LNHDA and CDR2 SQIVND (reference sequence). Trimming took 5 bases from V and 1 from J, leaving 11 bases between them. The CDR3 loop is CASSSLDRNTEAFF. CDR3 sequence (DNA): TGTGCCAGTAGTTCCCTCGACAGGAACACTGAAGCTTTCTTT.

The chain uses TRBV7-9 and TRBJ1-5; 11 positions match TRBD1. The CDR3 is 15 amino acids. Germline trimming cut 3 bases from V and 8 bases from J; bases unmatched to any gene: 6. In germline, CDR1 is SEHNR, CDR2 FQNEAQ (reference sequence). The CDR3 nucleotides are TGTGCCAGCAGCTTGCGCGGGACAGGGGGAGAGCCCCAGCATTTT. It is translated as CASSLRGTGGEPQHF.